The rows below give T cell receptor beta chains drawn from one sample of a study of siplizumab effects on memory and regulatory T cells. TCRdb's table, derived via immunoSEQ multiplex PCR, lists solely in-frame clones and lacks some. The table records about 52,000 clones, 95% to 98% of them present only once. The sample taken for sequencing was naive CD4+ T cells sorted from blood. These receptors came from a human donor in good health. CDR3s include the opening cysteine and the closing phenylalanine or tryptophan. The D gene is left open where the match is weak. The size entry is marked missing in some rows and otherwise reads once, few, many or a size class.

J gene: TRBJ2-7; D gene: NA; V gene: TRBV4-3; clone size: NA; CDR3 protein: CASSSEGLLGEQYF; CDR3 DNA: TGCGCCAGCAGCTCAGAGGGACTCTTGGGCGAGCAGTACTTC
J gene: TRBJ1-5; D gene: TRBD1; V gene: TRBV7-8; clone size: NA; CDR3 protein: CASSLGGTGNQPQHF; CDR3 DNA: TGTGCCAGCAGCTTAGGTGGGACAGGGAATCAGCCCCAGCATTTT
J gene: TRBJ1-5; D gene: TRBD1; V gene: TRBV27; clone size: NA; CDR3 protein: CASSFRGGGQPQHF; CDR3 DNA: TGTGCCAGCAGTTTTCGAGGGGGCGGTCAGCCCCAGCATTTT
J gene: TRBJ2-1; D gene: NA; V gene: TRBV4-3; clone size: NA; CDR3 protein: CASSQMGGLSYNEQFF; CDR3 DNA: TGCGCCAGCAGCCAGATGGGGGGGCTTTCCTACAATGAGCAGTTCTTC
J gene: TRBJ2-5; D gene: NA; V gene: TRBV11-3; clone size: NA; CDR3 protein: CASSLVGWQETQYF; CDR3 DNA: TGTGCCAGCAGCTTGGTAGGGTGGCAAGAGACCCAGTACTTC
J gene: TRBJ1-2; D gene: NA; V gene: TRBV4-1; clone size: NA; CDR3 protein: CASSQSDSNYGYTF; CDR3 DNA: TGCGCCAGCAGCCAATCGGATTCTAACTATGGCTACACCTTC
J gene: TRBJ2-5; D gene: TRBD1; V gene: TRBV25-1; clone size: NA; CDR3 protein: CASSEPDRGQLYF; CDR3 DNA: TGTGCCAGCAGTGAACCCGACAGGGGGCAACTGTACTTC
J gene: TRBJ2-3; D gene: NA; V gene: TRBV25-1; clone size: NA; CDR3 protein: CASSESGLADTQYF; CDR3 DNA: TGTGCCAGCAGTGAATCTGGGTTGGCAGATACGCAGTATTTT
J gene: TRBJ1-1; D gene: NA; V gene: TRBV6-6; clone size: NA; CDR3 protein: CASSYSIQSNTEAFF; CDR3 DNA: TGTGCCAGCAGTTACTCGATTCAGTCGAACACTGAAGCTTTCTTT
J gene: TRBJ2-5; D gene: NA; V gene: TRBV5-6; clone size: NA; CDR3 protein: CASSPSQGAQETQYF; CDR3 DNA: TGTGCCAGCAGCCCGTCACAGGGCGCTCAAGAGACCCAGTACTTC
J gene: TRBJ2-1; D gene: NA; V gene: TRBV5-4; clone size: NA; CDR3 protein: CASSPKHRDAWWIEQFF; CDR3 DNA: TGTGCCAGCAGCCCCAAGCACAGGGACGCTTGGTGGATTGAGCAGTTCTTC
J gene: TRBJ2-3; D gene: NA; V gene: TRBV5-6; clone size: NA; CDR3 protein: CASSWLRDDADTQYF; CDR3 DNA: TGTGCCAGCAGTTGGTTGCGGGATGACGCAGATACGCAGTATTTT
J gene: TRBJ2-5; D gene: NA; V gene: TRBV6-5; clone size: NA; CDR3 protein: CASSYGSGGRETQYF; CDR3 DNA: TGTGCCAGCAGTTACGGGTCAGGAGGACGAGAGACCCAGTACTTC
J gene: TRBJ2-1; D gene: NA; V gene: TRBV4-1; clone size: NA; CDR3 protein: CASSQVGGPGTNEQFF; CDR3 DNA: TGCGCCAGCAGCCAAGTAGGTGGCCCCGGGACCAATGAGCAGTTCTTC
J gene: TRBJ2-7; D gene: NA; V gene: TRBV4-1; clone size: NA; CDR3 protein: CASSQDPGSSYEQYF; CDR3 DNA: TGCGCCAGCAGCCAAGATCCAGGCAGCTCCTACGAGCAGTACTTC
J gene: TRBJ2-5; D gene: NA; V gene: TRBV18; clone size: NA; CDR3 protein: CASSPSRGQYF; CDR3 DNA: TGTGCCAGCTCACCTTCGCGCGGCCAGTACTTC
J gene: TRBJ1-6; D gene: NA; V gene: TRBV12-2; clone size: NA; CDR3 protein: CASRLADKTGHNSPLHF; CDR3 DNA: TGTGCAAGTCGCTTAGCCGATAAGACAGGCCATAATTCACCCCTCCACTTT
J gene: TRBJ1-4; D gene: TRBD1; V gene: TRBV15; clone size: NA; CDR3 protein: CATSARDRPTTTNEKLFF; CDR3 DNA: TGTGCCACCAGCGCACGGGACAGGCCGACCACAACTAATGAAAAACTGTTTTTT
J gene: TRBJ1-3; D gene: NA; V gene: TRBV30; clone size: NA; CDR3 protein: CAWSNLAATSGNTIYF; CDR3 DNA: TGTGCCTGGAGCAACTTGGCAGCCACCTCTGGAAACACCATATATTTT
J gene: TRBJ1-1; D gene: NA; V gene: TRBV19; clone size: NA; CDR3 protein: CASRAGHLNTEAFF; CDR3 DNA: TGTGCCAGTAGAGCGGGACATTTGAACACTGAAGCTTTCTTT
J gene: TRBJ2-5; D gene: TRBD2; V gene: TRBV9; clone size: NA; CDR3 protein: CASSVGGLAGGETQYF; CDR3 DNA: TGTGCCAGCAGCGTAGGGGGACTAGCGGGTGGGGAGACCCAGTACTTC
J gene: TRBJ1-5; D gene: NA; V gene: TRBV7-9; clone size: NA; CDR3 protein: CASSPTGNQPQHF; CDR3 DNA: TGTGCCAGCAGCCCCACGGGCAATCAGCCCCAGCATTTT
J gene: TRBJ1-1; D gene: NA; V gene: TRBV14; clone size: few; CDR3 protein: CASSQWARGEAFF; CDR3 DNA: TGTGCCAGCAGCCAATGGGCTAGGGGTGAAGCTTTCTTT
J gene: TRBJ2-2; D gene: NA; V gene: TRBV19; clone size: NA; CDR3 protein: CASSLSIGSDAGELFF; CDR3 DNA: TGTGCCAGTAGCCTGTCTATTGGATCCGACGCGGGGGAGCTGTTTTTT
J gene: TRBJ2-1; D gene: TRBD1; V gene: TRBV5-4; clone size: NA; CDR3 protein: CASSPGQGGYNEQFF; CDR3 DNA: TGTGCCAGCAGCCCCGGACAGGGGGGTTACAATGAGCAGTTCTTC
J gene: TRBJ2-7; D gene: TRBD2; V gene: TRBV4-1; clone size: NA; CDR3 protein: CASSHQSMEREGLGSYEQYF; CDR3 DNA: TGCGCCAGCAGCCACCAATCGATGGAGCGGGAGGGCCTCGGGTCCTACGAGCAGTACTTC
J gene: TRBJ2-1; D gene: NA; V gene: TRBV10-3; clone size: NA; CDR3 protein: CAISAVGRVGEQFF; CDR3 DNA: TGTGCCATCAGTGCTGTGGGGCGGGTGGGTGAGCAGTTCTTC
J gene: TRBJ2-5; D gene: TRBD1; V gene: TRBV5-6; clone size: NA; CDR3 protein: CASSYVGRGRETQYF; CDR3 DNA: TGTGCCAGCAGCTACGTGGGAAGGGGGCGGGAGACCCAGTACTTC
J gene: TRBJ2-7; D gene: TRBD1; V gene: TRBV6-5; clone size: NA; CDR3 protein: CASSNDREYEQYF; CDR3 DNA: TGTGCCAGCAGTAACGACAGGGAATACGAGCAGTACTTC
J gene: TRBJ2-3; D gene: TRBD2; V gene: TRBV4-1; clone size: NA; CDR3 protein: CASSQDGLAGVDTQYF; CDR3 DNA: TGCGCCAGCAGCCAAGATGGGCTAGCGGGAGTTGATACGCAGTATTTT
J gene: TRBJ2-7; D gene: TRBD2; V gene: TRBV7-2; clone size: NA; CDR3 protein: CASSLDQRESREQYF; CDR3 DNA: TGTGCCAGCAGCTTAGACCAGCGGGAGAGTCGCGAGCAGTACTTC
J gene: TRBJ1-1; D gene: TRBD1; V gene: TRBV5-1; clone size: NA; CDR3 protein: CASRSGQGYTEAFF; CDR3 DNA: TGCGCCAGCAGATCGGGACAGGGGTACACTGAAGCTTTCTTT
J gene: TRBJ1-2; D gene: NA; V gene: TRBV18; clone size: NA; CDR3 protein: CASSPPGTSGGYTF; CDR3 DNA: TGTGCCAGCTCACCGCCCGGGACCTCTGGGGGCTACACCTTC
J gene: TRBJ2-7; D gene: NA; V gene: TRBV28; clone size: once; CDR3 protein: CASSLGRFGEQYF; CDR3 DNA: TGTGCCAGCAGTTTAGGGCGATTCGGCGAGCAGTACTTC
J gene: TRBJ2-2; D gene: TRBD1; V gene: TRBV6-4; clone size: NA; CDR3 protein: CASSGDRVPTGELFF; CDR3 DNA: TGTGCCAGCAGTGGGGACAGGGTCCCTACCGGGGAGCTGTTTTTT
J gene: TRBJ1-1; D gene: NA; V gene: TRBV10-3; clone size: once; CDR3 protein: CAITGHQNTEAFF; CDR3 DNA: TGTGCCATCACCGGACACCAGAACACTGAAGCTTTCTTT
J gene: TRBJ2-7; D gene: NA; V gene: TRBV27; clone size: NA; CDR3 protein: CASRLGHSYEQYF; CDR3 DNA: TGTGCCAGCAGATTGGGTCATTCCTACGAGCAGTACTTC
J gene: TRBJ1-2; D gene: TRBD1; V gene: TRBV27; clone size: NA; CDR3 protein: CASSSNTGTGYGYTF; CDR3 DNA: TGTGCCAGCAGTTCAAATACCGGGACAGGGTATGGCTACACCTTC
J gene: TRBJ2-3; D gene: NA; V gene: TRBV9; clone size: NA; CDR3 protein: CASSVTSTDTQYF; CDR3 DNA: TGTGCCAGCAGCGTAACTAGCACAGATACGCAGTATTTT
J gene: TRBJ2-5; D gene: NA; V gene: TRBV7-9; clone size: NA; CDR3 protein: CASSKTEETQYF; CDR3 DNA: TGTGCCAGCAGCAAGACAGAAGAGACCCAGTACTTC
J gene: TRBJ2-2; D gene: TRBD2; V gene: TRBV7-2; clone size: NA; CDR3 protein: CASSVGTSTPGELFF; CDR3 DNA: TGTGCCAGCAGCGTCGGGACTAGTACTCCCGGGGAGCTGTTTTTT
J gene: TRBJ1-2; D gene: TRBD1; V gene: TRBV7-2; clone size: NA; CDR3 protein: CASSSDRVYGYTF; CDR3 DNA: TGTGCCAGCAGCTCGGACAGGGTCTATGGCTACACCTTC
J gene: TRBJ2-5; D gene: NA; V gene: TRBV11-2; clone size: NA; CDR3 protein: CASSLREFGWYQETQYF; CDR3 DNA: TGTGCCAGCAGCTTACGGGAATTCGGGTGGTACCAAGAGACCCAGTACTTC
J gene: TRBJ2-7; D gene: TRBD2; V gene: TRBV6-5; clone size: NA; CDR3 protein: CASRSSGSYEQYF; CDR3 DNA: TGTGCCAGCAGGTCGAGCGGGAGCTACGAGCAGTACTTC
J gene: TRBJ1-2; D gene: TRBD1; V gene: TRBV4-2; clone size: NA; CDR3 protein: CASSQASQGRANYGYTF; CDR3 DNA: TGTGCCAGCAGCCAAGCATCACAGGGGAGAGCTAACTATGGCTACACCTTC
J gene: TRBJ2-2; D gene: NA; V gene: TRBV9; clone size: NA; CDR3 protein: CASSVFSQNTGELFF; CDR3 DNA: TGTGCCAGCAGCGTATTCTCCCAGAACACCGGGGAGCTGTTTTTT
J gene: TRBJ1-1; D gene: TRBD1; V gene: TRBV25-1; clone size: NA; CDR3 protein: CASRTGVNTEAFF; CDR3 DNA: TGTGCCAGCAGAACAGGGGTGAACACTGAAGCTTTCTTT
J gene: TRBJ2-7; D gene: NA; V gene: TRBV11-1; clone size: NA; CDR3 protein: CASSEGPDPSSYEQYF; CDR3 DNA: TGTGCCAGCAGCGAGGGACCCGACCCGAGCTCCTACGAGCAGTACTTC
J gene: TRBJ1-2; D gene: NA; V gene: TRBV7-2; clone size: NA; CDR3 protein: CASSLDFVQSNYGYTF; CDR3 DNA: TGTGCCAGCAGCTTAGATTTCGTCCAATCTAACTATGGCTACACCTTC
J gene: TRBJ2-7; D gene: NA; V gene: TRBV30; clone size: NA; CDR3 protein: CAWSGIYEQYF; CDR3 DNA: TGTGCCTGGAGTGGAATTTACGAGCAGTACTTC
J gene: TRBJ2-3; D gene: TRBD1; V gene: TRBV4-3; clone size: NA; CDR3 protein: CASSQGTGTGITDTQYF; CDR3 DNA: TGCGCCAGCAGCCAAGGGACCGGGACAGGTATTACAGATACGCAGTATTTT
J gene: TRBJ2-7; D gene: TRBD2; V gene: TRBV15; clone size: NA; CDR3 protein: CATSRGTSGDSYEQYF; CDR3 DNA: TGTGCCACCAGCAGGGGAACTAGCGGGGATTCCTACGAGCAGTACTTC
J gene: TRBJ2-7; D gene: NA; V gene: TRBV6-5; clone size: NA; CDR3 protein: CASSYSRADEQYF; CDR3 DNA: TGTGCCAGCAGTTACTCCAGGGCCGACGAGCAGTACTTC
J gene: TRBJ1-5; D gene: NA; V gene: TRBV6-5; clone size: NA; CDR3 protein: CASSFTRNQPQHF; CDR3 DNA: TGTGCCAGCAGTTTTACCCGCAATCAGCCCCAGCATTTT
J gene: TRBJ2-6; D gene: NA; V gene: TRBV15; clone size: NA; CDR3 protein: CATSRANVLVTGANVLTF; CDR3 DNA: TGTGCCACCAGCAGAGCCAATGTGTTGGTGACTGGGGCCAACGTCCTGACTTTC
J gene: TRBJ1-2; D gene: NA; V gene: TRBV23-1; clone size: NA; CDR3 protein: CASIHRDTNYGYTF; CDR3 DNA: TGCGCCAGCATCCACCGGGACACAAACTATGGCTACACCTTC
J gene: TRBJ1-5; D gene: NA; V gene: TRBV7-9; clone size: NA; CDR3 protein: CASSRDFQPQHF; CDR3 DNA: TGTGCCAGCAGTCGGGACTTTCAGCCCCAGCATTTT
J gene: TRBJ2-7; D gene: TRBD2; V gene: TRBV7-9; clone size: NA; CDR3 protein: CAVNPGTSTYEQYF; CDR3 DNA: TGTGCCGTTAACCCCGGGACTAGCACCTACGAGCAGTACTTC
J gene: TRBJ2-5; D gene: TRBD2; V gene: TRBV5-6; clone size: NA; CDR3 protein: CASSSGLVETQYF; CDR3 DNA: TGTGCCAGCAGCTCTGGACTAGTCGAGACCCAGTACTTC
J gene: TRBJ2-1; D gene: NA; V gene: TRBV7-2; clone size: NA; CDR3 protein: CASSLALAAAYNEQFF; CDR3 DNA: TGTGCCAGCAGCTTAGCCCTAGCAGCCGCCTACAATGAGCAGTTCTTC